These 21 T cell receptor beta chains were sequenced from one sample in a study of identical twins. TCRdb ran MiXCR on the 5' RACE reads and lists one entry per CDR3 protein. The sample has about 690,000 distinct CDR3 sequences, roughly 6% seen once. Sequenced sample: naive T cells sorted from blood. All receptors derive from a man between 18 and 29 years old in good health.

This clonotype was recorded many times. In DNA form, the CDR3 reads TGTGCCAGCAGCTTAATATCCGGGACTTATACGGGGGAGCAGTACTTC. It translates to CASSLISGTYTGEQYF. The chain combines TRBV11-2 with TRBJ2-7, with a tentative D call TRBD2 (6 bases). Deletions cut 2 bases from V and 7 bases from J, with 21 bases between. The CDR3 extends over 16 amino acids. Germline V gene lookup returns CDR1 SGHAT and CDR2 FQNNGV.

This clonotype was observed at least ten times. The chain carries TRBV6-1 and TRBJ1-2, with D possibly matching TRBD1 (6 bases). This CDR3 contains 13 residues. The germline V gene encodes CDR1 MNHNS and CDR2 SASEGT. Trimming took off 9 bases at V and 2 bases at J, with 13 bases between the two ends. The CDR3 bases are TGTGCCAGTGATGGACAGAGAAACTATGGCTACACCTTC. Its protein is CASDGQRNYGYTF.

This clonotype was picked up many times. The rearrangement uses TRBV27 and TRBJ2-7; 8 bases fit TRBD1. Per the germline V gene, CDR1 is MNHEY and CDR2 is SMNVEV (reference sequence). This CDR3 region has 14 residues. V was pared by 6 bases and J by 1 base, with 5 bases of the junction left unmatched. The CDR3 loop is CASRITGGSYEQYF. For the CDR3, the DNA is TGTGCCAGCAGGATAACAGGGGGGTCCTACGAGCAGTACTTC.

This clonotype was found many times. The chain couples TRBV11-2 to TRBJ2-4; perhaps D is TRBD1 or TRBD2 (6 bases each). This CDR3 spans 19 amino acids. V was trimmed by 1 base and J by 0 bases, leaving 19 bases between them. Germline CDR1 and CDR2: SGHAT and FQNNGV. CDR3 amino acids: CASSLVGKGGKLAKNIQYF. The CDR3 coding sequence is TGTGCCAGCAGCTTAGTAGGAAAGGGGGGCAAACTAGCCAAAAACATTCAGTACTTC.

This clonotype has a count of ten or more. The CDR3 reads CASSRTGGQYEQYF. The CDR3 region has the DNA TGTGCCAGCAGTAGGACAGGAGGTCAATACGAGCAGTACTTC. The genes are TRBV25-1 and TRBJ2-7; 7 bases map to TRBD1. This CDR3 contains 14 residues. V shed 5 bases and J 4 bases; nucleotides not matched to a gene: 8. From germline, CDR1 is MGHDK and CDR2 SYGVNS.

The CDR3 DNA reads as TGTGCCAGCACCCTTACCGGACAGCTTGGGAATCAGCCCCAGCATTTT. Residues: CASTLTGQLGNQPQHF. The chain couples TRBV12-3 or TRBV12-4 to TRBJ1-5; the D gene is possibly TRBD1 (6 bases). V lost 7 bases and J lost 4, with 20 bases in between. This CDR3 region has 16 residues.

This clonotype was found many times. V gene TRBV29-1 combines with J gene TRBJ2-7, with 10 bases that match TRBD2. The CDR3 is 15 amino acids. Germline V CDR1 and CDR2: SQVTM, ANQGSEA. Germline trimming cut 7 bases from V and 4 bases from J; bases unmatched to any gene: 13. Here the CDR3 DNA reads TGCAGCGCCGCGGGAGCTAGCGGGAGTATATACGAGCAGTACTTC. Translated, it gives CSAAGASGSIYEQYF.

The V call is TRBV7-3, the J call TRBJ2-1; 8 positions agree with TRBD2. Germline values: CDR1 SGHTA, CDR2 FQGTGA. V shed 2 bases, J shed 9 bases, and the junction held 15 bases outside the gene matches. The length of the CDR3 is 17 residues. In DNA, the CDR3 is TGTGCCAGCAGCTTAGGGGCTAGCGGGCGGCCAGGAAGTGAGCAGTTCTTC. Protein product: CASSLGASGRPGSEQFF.

This clonotype was observed a handful of times. The chain uses TRBV12-3 or TRBV12-4 and TRBJ2-6; possibly TRBD1 for D (6 bases). The CDR3 is 15 residues long. Deletions cut 7 bases from V and 0 bases from J, with 10 bases between. CDR3 region: CASTKDSSGANVLTF. CDR3 DNA: TGTGCCAGCACCAAGGACAGCTCTGGGGCCAACGTCCTGACTTTC.

This clonotype was counted ten times or more. The chain employs TRBV12-3 or TRBV12-4 and TRBJ1-5; 7 bases are shared with TRBD1. The trim removed 6 bases at V and 3 bases at J, leaving 8 bases unmatched. The CDR3 runs to 15 residues. CDR3 coding DNA: TGTGCCAGCAGCTGGGGACAGCTTCTCAATCAGCCCCAGCATTTT. This sequence encodes CASSWGQLLNQPQHF.

This clonotype was detected a few times. The chain combines TRBV4-3 with TRBJ2-6; D not resolved. This CDR3 contains 14 residues. The germline CDR1 and CDR2 sequences are LGHNA and YSLEER. Trimming took 0 bases from V and 4 from J, leaving 4 bases between them. The CDR3 protein is CASSQEGGANVLTF. CDR3 coding DNA: TGCGCCAGCAGCCAAGAAGGCGGGGCCAACGTCCTGACTTTC.

The gene calls are TRBV7-2 and TRBJ2-1; tentatively, D is TRBD2 (5 bases). The CDR3 loop spans 16 amino acids. The V end lost 0 bases, the J end lost 0 bases, and 9 bases lay between the germline ends. CDR1 and CDR2 from the germline V gene are SGHTA and FQGNSA. The CDR3 coding sequence is TGTGCCAGCAGCTTAGCCGCGGGCAGCTCCTACAATGAGCAGTTCTTC. This sequence encodes CASSLAAGSSYNEQFF. The full variable domain, rest sourced from reference TRBV7-2 and TRBJ2-1, is GAGVSQSPSNKVTEKGKDVELRCDPISGHTALYWYRQSLGQGLEFLIYFQGNSAPDKSGLPSDRFSAERTGGSVSTLTIQRTQQEDSAVYLCASSLAAGSSYNEQFFGPGTRLTVL.

This clonotype has a handful of counts. The CDR3 reads CASSLNLLREQYF. Written as DNA, the CDR3 is TGTGCCAGCAGCTTAAATTTGCTCCGTGAGCAGTACTTC. The chain employs TRBV7-2 and TRBJ2-7; no reliable D call. The germline gives CDR1 SGHTA, CDR2 FQGNSA. The CDR3 has 13 residues. Trimming took 2 bases from V and 7 from J, leaving 12 bases between them.

This clonotype occurred a few times. The J gene is TRBJ2-5, the V gene TRBV5-1; TRBD1 agrees at 7 bases. The CDR3 is made up of 14 amino acids. CDR1 is SGHRS, CDR2 YFSETQ, per germline. Trimming took 4 bases from V and 3 from J; bases not matched to a gene: 6. The CDR3 coding sequence is TGCGCCAGCAGCGCAGGACAGGTGAAAGAGACCCAGTACTTC. Residues: CASSAGQVKETQYF.

This clonotype was observed at least ten times. The chain has TRBV4-3 and TRBJ2-6, with D hard to call. Germline CDR1 is LGHNA and CDR2 is YSLEER. Trimming removed 1 base from V and 0 bases from J, with 13 bases in between. This CDR3 region has 18 residues. CDR3 residues: CASSQVSSSSSGANVLTF. The CDR3 DNA sequence: TGCGCCAGCAGCCAAGTGTCCAGCTCAAGCTCTGGGGCCAACGTCCTGACTTTC.

Here the CDR3 DNA reads TGTGCCACCAGTGCGTACCAGGGCTATGGCTACACCTTC. It is translated as CATSAYQGYGYTF. The chain combines TRBV24-1 with TRBJ1-2, with D possibly TRBD1 on 5 matching bases. Germline assignment: CDR1 KGHDR and CDR2 SFDVKD. Trimming removed 5 bases at V and 4 bases at J, with 10 bases between. The CDR3 sequence is 13 residues long.

In its sample, this clonotype was seen many times. This rearrangement joins TRBV29-1 to TRBJ2-6; no clear D. Trimming stripped 6 bases from V and 1 base from J, with 10 bases between. Per germline, CDR1 SQVTM and CDR2 ANQGSEA. The CDR3 extends over 14 amino acids. CDR3: CSVRPESGANVLTF. The DNA of the CDR3 is TGCAGCGTCCGCCCGGAGTCTGGGGCCAACGTCCTGACTTTC.

This clonotype was observed at least ten times. This chain links TRBV12-3 or TRBV12-4 with TRBJ1-1; D is unclear. The length of the CDR3 is 13 residues. Trimming took 6 bases from V and 5 from J, leaving 13 bases between them. The DNA of the CDR3 is TGTGCCAGCAGACTCCCCGGAATAACTGAAGCTTTCTTT. Residues: CASRLPGITEAFF.

At least ten counts were recorded for this clonotype. The V and J genes are TRBV4-2 and TRBJ2-2; D is perhaps TRBD2 (5 bases). Germline CDR1 reads LGHNA; CDR2 reads YNFKEQ. CDR3 length equals 11 residues. The V gene lost 4 bases and the J gene lost 9 bases, with 6 bases spanning the gap. The CDR3 DNA sequence: TGTGCCAGCAGCCGGGAGAGGGAGCTGTTTTTT. It encodes CASSRERELFF.

This clonotype turned up a few times. The V and J genes are TRBV29-1 and TRBJ2-1, with TRBD2 as a possible D gene (6 bases). CDR1 is SQVTM and CDR2 is ANQGSEA in the germline V gene. The CDR3 covers 14 residues. V was cut by 7 bases and J by 3 bases, with 16 bases left in between. The CDR3 reads CSAPSEGRYNEQFF. The CDR3 nucleotides are TGCAGCGCCCCGTCGGAGGGCCGCTACAATGAGCAGTTCTTC.

The table lists this clonotype with many counts. The chain carries TRBV24-1 and TRBJ2-1, with D perhaps TRBD1 (6 bases). Germline CDR1 and CDR2: KGHDR and SFDVKD. Between the trimmed V and J ends, which lost 2 bases and 2 bases, there was a span of 9 bases. The CDR3 runs to 15 residues. The CDR3: CATSDSRDTYNEQFF. The CDR3, as DNA: TGTGCCACCAGTGATTCTCGGGACACCTACAATGAGCAGTTCTTC.